Below are 32 T cell receptor beta chains sequenced from a single sample in a study of blood T cell repertoires in COVID-19. Profiling relied on immunoSEQ multiplex PCR, and the TCRdb table lists in-frame clones only, not all of them. The profile shows around 300,000 clones, 88% of them singletons. Sequences were obtained from peripheral blood. These receptors originate from a man aged 18 to 29 with active or convalescent COVID-19.

J is TRBJ2-3 and V is TRBV2; D ambiguous. The germline V and J ends were trimmed by 7 bases and 0 bases, with 14 bases remaining between them. Per germline, CDR1 SNHLY and CDR2 FYNNEI. CDR3 length equals 15 residues. CDR3 coding DNA: TGTGCCAGCACCTCCTCTTTTCTTAGCACAGATACGCAGTATTTT. This gives the protein CASTSSFLSTDTQYF.

The V gene is TRBV7-9, the J gene TRBJ2-7, with 8 bases identical to TRBD1. The germline gives CDR1 SEHNR, CDR2 FQNEAQ (reference sequence). Unmatched junction bases numbered 9, after V lost 7 bases and J lost 4 bases. The CDR3 has 14 residues. CDR3 sequence (DNA): TGTGCCAGCAACCTGGGGCAGGGGGCTTACGAGCAGTACTTC. Residues: CASNLGQGAYEQYF. Full variable domain (missing parts from reference TRBV7-9 and TRBJ2-7): DTGVSQNPRHKITKRGQNVTFRCDPISEHNRLYWYRQTLGQGPEFLTYFQNEAQLEKSRLLSDRFSAERPKGSFSTLEIQRTEQGDSAMYLCASNLGQGAYEQYFGPGTRLTVT.

V usage is TRBV10-3 and J usage is TRBJ2-2, with D unclear. Per the germline V gene, CDR1 is ENHRY and CDR2 is SYGVKD. Trimming left V 3 bases short and J 5 bases short, with 13 bases between. The CDR3 loop spans 15 amino acids. The CDR3, as DNA: TGTGCCATCAGTGACTCGAACGGGTTGACCGGGGAGCTGTTTTTT. The encoded protein is CAISDSNGLTGELFF.

This chain uses TRBV5-6 with TRBJ1-1; no reliable D call. Trimming left V 4 bases short and J 4 bases short, with 8 bases between. Germline V lookup: CDR1 SGHDT, CDR2 YYEEEE. The CDR3 loop spans 12 amino acids. CDR3 in DNA: TGTGCCAGCAGCCCCGGTGCCACTGAAGCTTTCTTT. It translates to CASSPGATEAFF.

This clone was detected once. The rearrangement links TRBV19 to TRBJ2-3; 10 nucleotides agree with TRBD1. Germline CDR1 LNHDA, CDR2 SQIVND (reference sequence). This CDR3 contains 16 residues. V was pared by 5 bases and J by 7 bases, with 12 bases of the junction left unmatched. CDR3 loop: CASSVSSGTGAYTQYF. CDR3 bases: TGTGCCAGTAGTGTTTCCTCCGGGACAGGGGCATATACGCAGTATTTT.

CDR3 region: CASSWTSGGAPGFF. The CDR3 DNA sequence: TGCGCCAGCAGTTGGACTAGCGGGGGGGCCCCGGGGTTCTTC. The chain joins TRBV5-1 to TRBJ2-1, with 15 nucleotides matching TRBD2. V lost 5 bases and J lost 15; bases outside the gene matches: 9. The CDR3 extends over 14 amino acids. Germline CDR1 and CDR2: SGHRS and YFSETQ. Looking up the rest from reference TRBV5-1 and TRBJ2-1 gives the full variable domain: KAGVTQTPRYLIKTRGQQVTLSCSPISGHRSVSWYQQTPGQGLQFLFEYFSETQRNKGNFPGRFSGRQFSNSRSEMNVSTLELGDSALYLCASSWTSGGAPGFFGPGTRLTVL.

The sample holds one count of this clone. The chain uses TRBV2 and TRBJ1-2, with D tentatively TRBD1 (6 bases). CDR3 length equals 13 residues. The V gene's germline CDR1 is SNHLY and CDR2 FYNNEI. The V end was cut by 8 bases, the J end by 4 bases, with 14 bases between. For the CDR3, the DNA is TGTGCCAGCCGAATCGGACAGTTCTATGGCTACACCTTC. Encoded protein: CASRIGQFYGYTF.

The chain employs TRBV5-6 and TRBJ1-4; D perhaps matches TRBD1 (5 bases). V was pared by 4 bases and J by 7 bases, with 17 bases between. The CDR3 is 15 residues long. The germline CDR1 and CDR2 sequences are SGHDT and YYEEEE. CDR3 nucleotides: TGTGCCAGCAGCCCCAGGGCAGGGCAGGGTGAAAAACTGTTTTTT. Translating gives CASSPRAGQGEKLFF.

In regard to this clone: Other nucleotide sequences in the sample specify the same CDR3. The genes are TRBV2 and TRBJ2-2; TRBD2 aligns across 7 bases. This CDR3 is built from 14 residues. Germline-derived CDR1 and CDR2 are SNHLY and FYNNEI. Trimming removed 1 base from V and 6 bases from J; junction bases left unmatched: 2. Written as DNA, the CDR3 is TGTGCCAGCAGTGAAGTCCGGGGGGCCGGGGAGCTGTTTTTT. Protein sequence: CASSEVRGAGELFF.

The chain links TRBV11-1 to TRBJ2-3; possible D gene TRBD2, 7 bases. Per the germline V gene, CDR1 is SGHAT and CDR2 is FQDESV (reference sequence). V lost 5 bases and J lost 4, with 16 bases in between. The CDR3 contains 15 residues. The CDR3 loop reads CASSLFRGAADTQYF. The CDR3 bases are TGTGCCAGCAGCCTCTTTCGGGGGGCCGCAGATACGCAGTATTTT.

A single count supports this clone. DNA for the CDR3: TGTGCCAGCACCGACAGGGCCTTTGAGGGTGAGCAGTTCTTC. Protein: CASTDRAFEGEQFF. This chain uses TRBV7-9 with TRBJ2-1; 7 nucleotides line up with TRBD1. The CDR3 has 14 amino acids. The V gene end was trimmed by 7 bases and the J gene end by 9 bases; junction bases not matched to a gene: 12. The germline V gene encodes CDR1 SEHNR and CDR2 FQNEAQ (reference sequence).

The chain has TRBV6-1 and TRBJ2-7, with 7 positions matching TRBD2. This CDR3 has 15 residues. Germline V gene lookup returns CDR1 MNHNS and CDR2 SASEGT. The V and J ends lost 0 bases and 3 bases, in that order; junction bases with no gene match: 5. The CDR3 nucleotides are TGTGCCAGCAGTGAAGCGCCGGGGGGAAACTACGAGCAGTACTTC. Residues: CASSEAPGGNYEQYF.

The chain uses TRBV7-9 and TRBJ2-1; tentative D call: TRBD2 (6 bases). Germline V gives CDR1 SEHNR, CDR2 FQNEAQ (reference sequence). The germline V and J ends were trimmed by 5 bases and 9 bases, with 17 bases remaining between them. This CDR3 is built from 14 residues. The CDR3 region is CASSKGGVWGEQFF. Written as DNA, the CDR3 is TGTGCCAGCAGCAAAGGCGGGGTCTGGGGTGAGCAGTTCTTC.

The chain employs TRBV4-1 and TRBJ1-5, with D uncertain. The germline V and J ends were trimmed by 1 base and 6 bases, with 10 bases remaining between them. The V gene's germline CDR1 is MGHRA and CDR2 YSYEKL. This CDR3 has 14 amino acids. The CDR3 DNA reads TGCGCCAGCAGCCAAGGAGGGCCCACTCAGCCCCAGCATTTT. Its translation: CASSQGGPTQPQHF.

J is TRBJ1-2 and V is TRBV6-5; D is ambiguous. The V gene's germline CDR1 is MNHEY and CDR2 SVGAGI. CDR3 length: 15 residues. The V gene lost 2 bases and the J gene lost 6 bases, with 16 bases spanning the gap. The CDR3 region has the DNA TGTGCCAGCAGTTACCGTGGCAGTGGTATGGATGGCTACACCTTC. Translation: CASSYRGSGMDGYTF.

The chain has TRBV27 and TRBJ2-7; 12 bases map to TRBD1. The CDR3 contains 15 residues. CDR1 and CDR2 from the germline V gene are MNHEY and SMNVEV (reference sequence). With 6 bases clipped from V and 7 bases from J, the junction kept 10 bases outside the gene matches. The CDR3: CASSWPGQGAGEQYF. In nucleotides, the CDR3 is TGTGCCAGCAGCTGGCCGGGACAGGGGGCTGGGGAGCAGTACTTC.

The V and J genes are TRBV5-1 and TRBJ2-1; 8 bases are a match to TRBD2. Germline assignment: CDR1 SGHRS and CDR2 YFSETQ. The CDR3 covers 16 residues. The V segment lost 5 bases and the J segment 8 bases; nucleotides outside the gene matches: 15. In nucleotides, the CDR3 is TGCGCCAGCAGTCCTAGGGTTGGGACTAGTCGCTATGAGCAGTTCTTC. It is translated as CASSPRVGTSRYEQFF.

This chain uses TRBV24-1 with TRBJ1-4, with TRBD1 matching over 9 bases. The CDR3 is made up of 17 amino acids. CDR1 and CDR2 (germline): KGHDR, SFDVKD. V was pared by 6 bases and J by 0 bases, with 7 bases of the junction left unmatched. The DNA for the CDR3 is TGTGCCACCAGTAGGGACAGGGATGGGCCAACTAATGAAAAACTGTTTTTT. Its protein is CATSRDRDGPTNEKLFF.

The chain uses TRBV4-3 and TRBJ1-2; 8 positions match TRBD1. The CDR3 totals 15 residues. V dropped 1 base and J dropped 8; count of bases not matched to a gene: 9. CDR1 is LGHNA, CDR2 YSLEER, per germline. DNA for the CDR3: TGCGCCAGCAGCCAAGGCCCGACAGGGGCATTCGGCTACACCTTC. Translation: CASSQGPTGAFGYTF.

The rearrangement links TRBV7-6 to TRBJ2-2; a weak D match, TRBD2 (5 bases). V was cut by 6 bases and J by 7 bases, with 18 bases left in between. Germline CDR1 and CDR2: SGHVS and FNYEAQ. The CDR3 contains 15 residues. CDR3 DNA sequence: TGTGCCAGCAGGTCCCCCGGGAAAGATTTCGGGGAGCTGTTTTTT. As protein: CASRSPGKDFGELFF. The full variable domain, with the rest looked up from reference TRBV7-6 and TRBJ2-2, is GAGVSQSPRYKVTKRGQDVALRCDPISGHVSLYWYRQALGQGPEFLTYFNYEAQQDKSGLPNDRFSAERPEGSISTLTIQRTEQRDSAMYRCASRSPGKDFGELFFGEGSRLTVL.

The chain uses TRBV7-8 and TRBJ2-1; 10 bases agree with TRBD2. CDR1 is SGHVS and CDR2 is FQNEAQ in the germline V gene. V shed 4 bases, J shed 0 bases, and the junction held 15 bases outside the gene matches. The CDR3 has 20 amino acids. CDR3 nucleotides: TGTGCCAGCAGCTCACTAACGGGACTAGCGAGCCCCAGCTCCTACAATGAGCAGTTCTTC. It specifies CASSSLTGLASPSSYNEQFF.

The V and J genes are TRBV10-3 and TRBJ2-7, with D unresolved. Germline V gene sequence: CDR1 ENHRY, CDR2 SYGVKD. Deletions cut 2 bases from V and 5 bases from J, with 7 bases between. The CDR3 is 12 residues long. CDR3 DNA: TGTGCCATCAGTGAGAGCCCCCACGAGCAGTACTTC. This encodes CAISESPHEQYF.

The chain has TRBV5-4 and TRBJ1-1, with 11 bases identical to TRBD1. Unmatched junction bases numbered 10, after V lost 5 bases and J lost 4 bases. Looked up from germline, CDR1 is SGHNT and CDR2 is YYREEE (reference sequence). The CDR3 length is 16 residues. CDR3: CASRPPGQGGGTEAFF. The DNA for the CDR3 is TGTGCCAGCAGACCCCCGGGACAGGGGGGTGGCACTGAAGCTTTCTTT.

This clone has a single count. V usage is TRBV10-1 and J usage is TRBJ2-2, with D possibly TRBD1 on 6 matching bases. Germline-derived CDR1 and CDR2 are WNHNN and SYGVQD (reference sequence). This CDR3 is 15 amino acids long. V was cut by 2 bases and J by 3 bases, with 10 bases left in between. In nucleotides, the CDR3 is TGCGCCAGCAGTGAGGTCCAGGGGCACACCGGGGAGCTGTTTTTT. This encodes CASSEVQGHTGELFF.

The chain recombines TRBV2 with TRBJ2-2; 11 bases agree with TRBD2. The CDR3 spans 16 residues. CDR1 SNHLY and CDR2 FYNNEI come from the germline V gene. V dropped 5 bases and J dropped 1; count of bases not matched to a gene: 3. The CDR3 nucleotides are TGTGCCAGCAGTCTCACTAGCGGGGGGAACACCGGGGAGCTGTTTTTT. The encoded protein is CASSLTSGGNTGELFF.

The rearrangement uses TRBV3-1 (or the pseudogene TRBV3-2) and TRBJ1-1; 7 bases fit TRBD1. Germline V gene sequence: CDR1 LGHDT, CDR2 YNNKEL (reference sequence). The CDR3 covers 13 residues. V lost 2 bases and J lost 5; bases outside the gene matches: 2. As DNA, the CDR3 is TGTGCCAGCAGCCAAACAGGGGAGACTGAAGCTTTCTTT. Translated, it gives CASSQTGETEAFF.

The chain joins TRBV4-1 to TRBJ2-3, with 7 nucleotides matching TRBD1. CDR1 and CDR2 (germline): MGHRA, YSYEKL. The V and J ends lost 0 bases and 3 bases, in that order; junction bases with no gene match: 6. The CDR3 has 16 amino acids. As DNA, the CDR3 is TGCGCCAGCAGCCAAGATGGACGACAGGGAACAGATACGCAGTATTTT. Amino acid sequence: CASSQDGRQGTDTQYF.

This clone was seen only once. The rearrangement links TRBV11-2 to TRBJ1-5, with D perhaps matching TRBD1 (5 bases). Trimming removed 7 bases at V and 2 bases at J, with 9 bases between. CDR3 length equals 13 residues. The germline CDR1 and CDR2 sequences are SGHAT and FQNNGV. Written as DNA, the CDR3 is TGTGCCAGCACCGAAGGGGGCAATCAGCCCCAGCATTTT. The encoded protein is CASTEGGNQPQHF.

This chain connects TRBV5-6 to TRBJ1-5; 10 bases are shared with TRBD1. The germline CDR1 and CDR2 sequences are SGHDT and YYEEEE. The V and J ends lost 4 bases and 5 bases, in that order; junction bases with no gene match: 6. The CDR3 is 15 residues long. CDR3 loop: CASSKATGGYQPQHF. The CDR3 DNA sequence: TGTGCCAGCAGCAAAGCGACAGGGGGCTATCAGCCCCAGCATTTT.

This rearrangement joins TRBV30 to TRBJ1-1, with TRBD1 matching over 7 bases. The CDR3 is 17 residues long. The germline V gene encodes CDR1 GTSNPN and CDR2 SVGIG (reference sequence). After removal of 0 bases from V and 5 bases from J, the junction contained 15 bases not matched to a gene. CDR3: CAWSVQGCLHFETEAFF. In nucleotides, the CDR3 is TGTGCCTGGAGTGTACAGGGGTGCCTCCACTTCGAAACTGAAGCTTTCTTT.

The chain combines TRBV4-1 with TRBJ1-1, with no clear D. V shed 0 bases and J shed 4 bases, with 12 bases lying between them. The CDR3 runs to 15 residues. CDR1 MGHRA and CDR2 YSYEKL come from the germline V gene. The CDR3 loop is CASSQERGPFTEAFF. CDR3 nucleotide sequence: TGCGCCAGCAGCCAAGAGCGCGGGCCCTTCACTGAAGCTTTCTTT.

The chain carries TRBV2 and TRBJ2-2; 7 bases are shared with TRBD1. The CDR3 loop spans 14 amino acids. V shed 4 bases and J 7 bases; nucleotides not matched to a gene: 6. Germline loops: CDR1 SNHLY, CDR2 FYNNEI. Here the CDR3 DNA reads TGTGCCAGCAGTGGAAACAGGGGTGGCGGGGAGCTGTTTTTT. It yields the protein CASSGNRGGGELFF.